Presented here are 17 T cell receptor beta chains from one specimen sequenced in a study of blood T cell repertoires in COVID-19. Sequenced by immunoSEQ multiplex PCR; TCRdb stores in-frame clones only, minus some. The sample includes 130,000 to 150,000 clones, about nine tenths of them seen just once. Source material: peripheral blood. These receptor sequences come from a man in his fifties with active or convalescent COVID-19.

The CDR3: CATSDFSVRELFF. CDR3 nucleotide sequence: TGTGCCACCAGTGATTTCTCCGTTCGGGAGCTGTTTTTT. V and J are TRBV24-1 and TRBJ2-2, with D hard to call. Germline CDR1 and CDR2: KGHDR and SFDVKD. V was clipped by 1 base and J by 9 bases, with 8 bases between them. The CDR3 contains 13 residues.

This clone was detected a few times. This sequence joins TRBV6-6 and TRBJ1-5; 8 bases match TRBD1. CDR1 is MNHNY and CDR2 is SVGAGI in the germline V gene (reference sequence). The V segment lost 11 bases and the J segment 3 bases; nucleotides outside the gene matches: 6. The CDR3 runs to 13 residues. Written as DNA, the CDR3 is TGTGCCGGACAGGGAGTCCTCAATCAGCCCCAGCATTTT. This sequence encodes CAGQGVLNQPQHF.

In DNA form, the CDR3 reads TGTGCCAGCAGCGCCAGGAACACTGAAGCTTTCTTT. It specifies CASSARNTEAFF. The rearrangement links TRBV11-2 to TRBJ1-1; D is unclear. The ends were cut back, 5 bases at V and 1 base at J, with 5 bases in the middle. In germline, CDR1 is SGHAT, CDR2 FQNNGV. The CDR3 totals 12 residues. Full variable domain (remainder filled in from reference TRBV11-2 and TRBJ1-1): EAGVAQSPRYKIIEKRQSVAFWCNPISGHATLYWYQQILGQGPKLLIQFQNNGVVDDSQLPKDRFSAERLKGVDSTLKIQPAKLEDSAVYLCASSARNTEAFFGQGTRLTVV.

This clone occurred once. The chain links TRBV6-5 to TRBJ2-3; 7 bases match TRBD2. The CDR3 has 15 residues. The germline gives CDR1 MNHEY, CDR2 SVGAGI. V gave up 6 bases and J gave up 0 bases; unmatched junction bases: 6. The CDR3 DNA is TGTGCCAGCAGCCTTAGCGGGTCGAGCACAGATACGCAGTATTTT. This encodes CASSLSGSSTDTQYF.

This rearrangement joins TRBV6-5 to TRBJ2-7, with 7 bases identical to TRBD2. J was trimmed by 3 bases and V by 7 bases; bases with no gene match: 6. Germline assignment: CDR1 MNHEY and CDR2 SVGAGI. This CDR3 contains 13 residues. The CDR3 DNA sequence: TGTGCCAGCACGGGACTACCGCTCTACGAGCAGTACTTC. This encodes CASTGLPLYEQYF.

The chain joins TRBV7-6 to TRBJ1-3; TRBD1 matches at 11 bases. V was clipped by 2 bases and J by 0 bases; unmatched bases: 3. Looked up from germline, CDR1 is SGHVS and CDR2 is FNYEAQ. The CDR3 has 17 amino acids. Here the CDR3 reads CASSLIGTGGSGNTIYF. CDR3 coding DNA: TGTGCCAGCAGCTTAATCGGGACAGGGGGCTCTGGAAACACCATATATTTT.

V gene TRBV25-1 combines with J gene TRBJ2-7; D possibly corresponds to TRBD2 (7 bases). CDR1 and CDR2 from the germline V gene are MGHDK and SYGVNS. This CDR3 has 16 amino acids. Between the trimmed V and J ends, which lost 2 bases and 1 base, there was a span of 15 bases. The DNA of the CDR3 is TGTGCCAGCAGTGAAAAGTCAGGGAGGGGGTCCTACGAGCAGTACTTC. Its protein is CASSEKSGRGSYEQYF.

The CDR3 is CSSRRANEQFF. For the CDR3, the DNA is TGCAGCTCCAGGAGGGCAAATGAGCAGTTCTTC. This sequence joins TRBV29-1 and TRBJ2-1; D may be TRBD2 (6 bases). Per germline, CDR1 SQVTM and CDR2 ANQGSEA. With 8 bases removed from V and 7 bases from J, the gap between germline ends came to 12 bases. The CDR3 runs 11 residues.

The chain recombines TRBV27 with TRBJ2-1; 14 nucleotides match TRBD2. Germline V lookup: CDR1 MNHEY, CDR2 SMNVEV (reference sequence). The CDR3 has 17 residues. J lost 8 bases, V lost 5 bases, and 11 bases had no gene match. The CDR3 DNA follows: TGTGCCAGCAGTCGGACTAGCGGGAGGACGTTGAGGGATGAGCAGTTCTTC. Protein sequence: CASSRTSGRTLRDEQFF.

The CDR3 sequence is CAISEGTVARSGNTIYF. Here the CDR3 DNA reads TGTGCCATCAGTGAGGGGACAGTGGCCCGGTCTGGAAACACCATATATTTT. The chain links TRBV10-3 to TRBJ1-3; TRBD1 aligns across 7 bases. This CDR3 has 17 amino acids. Germline CDR1 ENHRY, CDR2 SYGVKD. Germline trimming cut 2 bases from V and 1 base from J; bases unmatched to any gene: 8.

V and J are TRBV10-3 and TRBJ1-5; TRBD1 aligns across 11 bases. Trimming at V came to 6 bases and at J to 8 bases, leaving 3 bases not matched to a gene. This CDR3 contains 13 residues. Germline CDR1 reads ENHRY; CDR2 reads SYGVKD. The DNA for the CDR3 is TGTGCCATCAGCCGGGACAGGGGGGAGCCCCAGCATTTT. It translates to CAISRDRGEPQHF.

The V gene is TRBV6-2 or TRBV6-3, the J gene TRBJ1-5, with TRBD1 as a possible D gene (5 bases). The CDR3 is 18 residues long. Germline CDR1 and CDR2: MNHEY and SVGEGT. V gave up 3 bases and J gave up 1 base, with 19 bases separating them. The CDR3 DNA sequence: TGTGCCAGCAGTTATTCAGGGATGAAGCCCCTAAGCAATCAGCCCCAGCATTTT. This gives the protein CASSYSGMKPLSNQPQHF.

The rearrangement links TRBV2 to TRBJ2-2; 12 bases map to TRBD1. CDR1 is SNHLY and CDR2 is FYNNEI in the germline V gene. V shed 6 bases and J 6 bases; nucleotides not matched to a gene: 2. CDR3 length equals 14 residues. CDR3 nucleotides: TGTGCCAGCAGGGGACAGGGGGCGTCCGGGGAGCTGTTTTTT. As protein: CASRGQGASGELFF.

The J gene is TRBJ2-7, the V gene TRBV6-5; D is perhaps TRBD1 (5 bases). The CDR3 loop spans 14 amino acids. Germline CDR1 and CDR2: MNHEY and SVGAGI. V was cut by 7 bases and J by 1 base, with 14 bases left in between. The CDR3 region is CASTPDSRSYEQYF. The DNA of the CDR3 is TGTGCCAGCACCCCCGACAGCAGATCCTACGAGCAGTACTTC.

The chain has TRBV20-1 and TRBJ2-3; maybe TRBD1 (6 bases). This CDR3 has 15 amino acids. Germline V gene sequence: CDR1 DFQATT, CDR2 SNEGSKA (reference sequence). Trimming pared 3 bases from V and 5 bases from J, leaving 18 bases between. The CDR3, as DNA: TGCAGTGCTAGTCCGGACAGCCAAAACCGAGATACGCAGTATTTT. It yields the protein CSASPDSQNRDTQYF.

The chain has TRBV10-3 and TRBJ1-2; D is undetermined. Germline V gene sequence: CDR1 ENHRY, CDR2 SYGVKD. CDR3 length: 12 amino acids. V lost 0 bases to trimming and J lost 7 bases, with 6 bases between them. For the CDR3, the DNA is TGTGCCATCAGTGAGTCGTCCTTTGGCTACACCTTC. Its protein product is CAISESSFGYTF.

The CDR3 loop reads CATSDFREGRGEQFF. CDR3 DNA sequence: TGTGCCACCAGTGATTTCCGGGAGGGCCGCGGGGAGCAGTTCTTC. The V and J genes are TRBV24-1 and TRBJ2-1; 8 bases are a match to TRBD2. Looked up from germline, CDR1 is KGHDR and CDR2 is SFDVKD. The V gene end was trimmed by 1 base and the J gene end by 10 bases; junction bases not matched to a gene: 8. CDR3 length equals 15 residues.